These 2 T cell receptor beta chains came from one sample sequenced in a study of shared clonotypes between healthy human individuals. Assay: immunoSEQ multiplex PCR; the TCRdb copy retains only in-frame clones and omits some. The table records about 2.4 million clones, about 92% of them present only once. The sequenced sample consisted of naive CD4+ T cells sorted from blood. Described subset: CD45RA+ positively selected. Every receptor here comes from a man between 18 and 29 years old in good health.

As for this clone: At the DNA level, this CDR3 is encoded by other sequences in the same sample as well. The chain is built from TRBV5-1 and TRBJ2-7; a possible D gene is TRBD2 (6 bases). The CDR3 has 13 amino acids. Germline loops: CDR1 SGHRS, CDR2 YFSETQ. Trimming removed 4 bases at V and 0 bases at J, with 8 bases between. The CDR3 region is CASSVGGSYEQYF. DNA for the CDR3: TGCGCCAGCAGCGTGGGAGGCTCCTACGAGCAGTACTTC.

The chain employs TRBV30 and TRBJ2-1; the D is unclear. CDR3 length: 16 residues. The V end lost 0 bases, the J end lost 0 bases, and 12 bases lay between the germline ends. The germline V gene encodes CDR1 GTSNPN and CDR2 SVGIG (reference sequence). This CDR3 reads CAWSVGQESSYNEQFF. The CDR3 bases are TGTGCCTGGAGTGTAGGGCAGGAGAGCTCCTACAATGAGCAGTTCTTC.